The 2 T cell receptor beta chains below were found in one sample sequenced in a study of shared clonotypes between healthy human individuals. Sequencing was performed with immunoSEQ multiplex PCR; in TCRdb, only in-frame clones are kept and a portion is missing. Of fewer than 650,000 clones listed, 75% to 85% are singletons. Sample: PBMCs. The receptors come from a woman aged 35 to 49 in good health. Some clones in this sample may be carry-over from other donors' samples.

The chain uses TRBV6-5 and TRBJ2-7; 9 nucleotides match TRBD1. J was trimmed by 3 bases and V by 4 bases; bases with no gene match: 7. The CDR3 has 15 amino acids. CDR1 MNHEY and CDR2 SVGAGI come from the germline V gene. CDR3 region: CASSLDRGAVYEQYF. The CDR3 DNA reads TGTGCCAGCAGTTTGGACAGGGGAGCGGTCTACGAGCAGTACTTC.

The V gene is TRBV30, the J gene TRBJ1-6; D is ambiguous. V was trimmed by 7 bases and J by 0 bases, leaving 13 bases between them. The CDR3 runs 15 residues. Germline V lookup: CDR1 GTSNPN, CDR2 SVGIG (reference sequence). The CDR3 protein is CASRAGSSYNSPLHF. The CDR3 DNA follows: TGTGCCTCGCGGGCGGGGAGCTCCTATAATTCACCCCTCCACTTT.